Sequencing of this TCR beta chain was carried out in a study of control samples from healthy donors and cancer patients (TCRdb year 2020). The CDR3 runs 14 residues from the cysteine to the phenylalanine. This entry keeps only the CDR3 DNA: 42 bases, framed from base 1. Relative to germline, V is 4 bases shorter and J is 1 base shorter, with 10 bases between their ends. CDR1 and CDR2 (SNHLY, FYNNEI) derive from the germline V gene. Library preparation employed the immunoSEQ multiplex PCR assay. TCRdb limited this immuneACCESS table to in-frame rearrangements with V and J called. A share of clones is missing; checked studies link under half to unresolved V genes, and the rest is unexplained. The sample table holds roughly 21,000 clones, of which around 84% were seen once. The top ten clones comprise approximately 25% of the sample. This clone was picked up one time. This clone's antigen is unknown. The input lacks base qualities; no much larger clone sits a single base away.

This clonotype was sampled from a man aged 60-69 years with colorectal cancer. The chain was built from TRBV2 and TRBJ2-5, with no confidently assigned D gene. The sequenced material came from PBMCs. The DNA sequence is TGTGCCAGCAGTGGGGTTCGGTTCCAAGAGACCCAGTACTTC. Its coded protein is CASSGVRFQETQYF.